Below, one T cell receptor (beta chain) is given with its context. Germline CDR1 SGHTA, CDR2 FQGNSA. V dropped 3 bases and J dropped 4 bases, with 13 bases sitting between them. The CDR3 covers 16 residues. The data were obtained in a study of cytomegalovirus exposure and HLA in healthy donors. PCR was performed using 60 Vbeta and 13 Jbeta primers. Using immunoSEQ multiplex PCR, the repertoire was profiled, and TCRdb retains in-frame clones only, with some absent. The sample comprises roughly 93,000 clones, 74% of which are singletons, and approximately 1.8% rests with the top ten. V gene TRBV7-2 combines with J gene TRBJ2-6; a weak D match, TRBD2 (5 bases). Sample: PBMCs. The sequence derives from a male donor in good health and CMV-seronegative. CDR3 in amino acids: CASSLGSGPGANVLTF. As DNA, the CDR3 is TGTGCCAGCAGCTTGGGGAGTGGTCCCGGGGCCAACGTCCTGACTTTC.